This is a list of T cell receptor beta chains from one sample in a study of T cell responses to AZD1222 COVID-19 vaccine. The data were produced by immunoSEQ multiplex PCR, yet TCRdb's version contains in-frame clones alone and is incomplete. This sample has 200,000 to 250,000 clones, with 85% to 95% found just once. The specimen comprised peripheral blood, sampled on day 0 of MenACWY control vaccination. These receptors were collected from an adult in good health. The CDR3 runs from the conserved cysteine through the conserved F or W. A D gene is named only where the DNA matches it firmly. Not every row has a clone size; where given, it reads once, few, many or a size class.

>TRBV28|-|TRBJ1-1|-
CASLAGGSVTEAFF
TGTGCCAGCTTAGCCGGGGGCTCGGTTACTGAAGCTTTCTTT
>TRBV2|TRBD2|TRBJ2-5|-
CASSELAGGQETQYF
TGTGCCAGCAGTGAACTAGCGGGGGGCCAAGAGACCCAGTACTTC
>TRBV5-4|-|TRBJ2-2|-
CASSFLGNLNTGELFF
TGTGCCAGCAGCTTTTTAGGGAACCTGAACACCGGGGAGCTGTTTTTT
>TRBV4-1|-|TRBJ1-6|-
CASSQDRDSPLHF
TGCGCCAGCAGCCAAGACAGAGATTCACCCCTCCACTTT
>TRBV7-3|-|TRBJ1-1|-
CASSPKSRRPEAFF
TGTGCCAGCAGCCCAAAATCCCGGAGGCCTGAAGCTTTCTTT
>TRBV30|-|TRBJ1-2|-
CAWTLRQGGGYTF
TGTGCCTGGACCTTACGGCAGGGTGGGGGCTACACCTTC
>TRBV9|TRBD1|TRBJ1-6|-
CASSVSDRGESGLHF
TGTGCCAGCAGCGTGTCGGACAGGGGGGAGTCGGGCCTCCACTTT
>TRBV19|-|TRBJ1-2|-
CASSLQRGRNYGYTF
TGTGCCAGTAGTCTCCAGCGGGGTCGGAACTATGGCTACACCTTC
>TRBV18|TRBD1|TRBJ2-1|-
CASSVDRGRTEQFF
TGTGCCAGCTCCGTGGACAGGGGGAGGACTGAGCAGTTCTTC
>TRBV4-2|-|TRBJ2-7|-
CASSQIWYEQYF
TGTGCCAGCAGCCAAATCTGGTACGAGCAGTACTTC
>TRBV11-3|TRBD2|TRBJ2-5|once
CASSWGAGETQYF
TGTGCCAGCAGCTGGGGAGCGGGGGAGACCCAGTACTTC
>TRBV5-4|-|TRBJ2-2|-
CASSLGTGITGELFF
TGTGCCAGCAGCTTGGGGACTGGGATCACCGGGGAGCTGTTTTTT
>TRBV10-1|TRBD2|TRBJ2-5|-
CASSPGHSGGLVTQYF
TGCGCCAGCAGTCCGGGGCATAGCGGGGGGCTTGTGACCCAGTACTTC
>TRBV27|-|TRBJ1-6|-
CASSSTGTYNSPLHF
TGTGCCAGCAGTTCGACCGGGACCTATAATTCACCCCTCCACTTT
>TRBV3-1/TRBV3-2|-|TRBJ1-1|-
CASSQAGLTNTEAFF
TGTGCCAGCAGCCAAGCCGGACTGACAAACACTGAAGCTTTCTTT
>TRBV6-2/TRBV6-3|-|TRBJ1-5|-
CASSRHLGTDSNQPQHF
TGTGCCAGCAGCAGACACCTTGGGACCGATAGCAATCAGCCCCAGCATTTT
>TRBV28|TRBD2|TRBJ2-4|-
CASRGGAPNIQYF
TGTGCCAGCAGGGGAGGGGCGCCGAACATTCAGTACTTC
>TRBV4-1|TRBD2|TRBJ2-3|-
CASSQAGGARNTQYF
TGCGCCAGCAGCCAAGCCGGGGGGGCCCGGAATACGCAGTATTTT
>TRBV28|-|TRBJ1-4|-
CASRQGSEKLFF
TGTGCCAGCAGGCAGGGGAGTGAAAAACTGTTTTTT
>TRBV7-2|TRBD2|TRBJ2-3|-
CASSRRRTSAPDTQYF
TGTGCCAGCAGCCGTCGAAGGACTAGCGCACCAGATACGCAGTATTTT
>TRBV7-2|-|TRBJ2-1|-
CASSIEIGFPIYNEQFF
TGTGCCAGCAGCATAGAGATCGGGTTTCCGATATACAATGAGCAGTTCTTC
>TRBV3-1/TRBV3-2|TRBD2|TRBJ2-7|-
CASSRGLASYEQYF
TGTGCCAGCAGCCGGGGACTAGCGAGCTACGAGCAGTACTTC
>TRBV18|-|TRBJ2-6|-
CASSPRIQGNSGANVLTF
TGTGCCAGCTCACCACGTATTCAAGGAAACTCTGGGGCCAACGTCCTGACTTTC
>TRBV15|-|TRBJ2-3|once
CATSRAGFGTDTQYF
TGTGCCACCAGCAGAGCGGGTTTCGGCACAGATACGCAGTATTTT
>TRBV27|-|TRBJ2-3|-
CASSPRRASTDTQYF
TGTGCCAGCAGTCCTCGGAGGGCTAGCACAGATACGCAGTATTTT
>TRBV28|-|TRBJ2-5|-
CASRPLQGWETQYF
TGTGCCAGCAGACCATTACAGGGATGGGAGACCCAGTACTTC
>TRBV10-3|TRBD2|TRBJ2-3|-
CAISESLGLDRDTQYF
TGTGCCATCAGTGAGTCTCTGGGACTAGATAGAGATACGCAGTATTTT
>TRBV7-5|-|TRBJ2-1|-
CVRSLEKDRVNEQFF
TGTGTCAGAAGCTTAGAAAAGGACAGGGTGAATGAGCAGTTCTTC
>TRBV20-1|-|TRBJ2-1|-
CSASEGDEQFF
TGCAGTGCTTCCGAAGGGGATGAGCAGTTCTTC
>TRBV6-5|TRBD1|TRBJ2-7|-
CASSYRDREIEQYF
TGTGCCAGCAGTTACCGGGACAGGGAAATTGAGCAGTACTTC
>TRBV20-1|-|TRBJ2-4|-
CSARSGNIQYF
TGCAGTGCTAGGTCTGGGAACATTCAGTACTTC
>TRBV10-3|-|TRBJ2-1|-
CAISLTGNEQFF
TGTGCCATCAGCCTGACGGGAAATGAGCAGTTCTTC
>TRBV19|TRBD2|TRBJ2-3|once
CASSISGGTDTQYF
TGTGCCAGTAGTATTAGCGGGGGCACAGATACGCAGTATTTT
>TRBV12-3/TRBV12-4|-|TRBJ2-2|-
CASSFGTGELFF
TGTGCCAGCAGTTTCGGGACCGGGGAGCTGTTTTTT
>TRBV10-3|TRBD1|TRBJ2-7|-
CAISEGDRAPYEQYF
TGTGCCATCAGTGAAGGAGACAGGGCGCCCTACGAGCAGTACTTC
>TRBV6-6|TRBD1|TRBJ1-5|-
CASRRTGTGRGNQPQHF
TGTGCCAGCAGGCGAACCGGGACAGGTAGGGGCAATCAGCCCCAGCATTTT
>TRBV4-2|TRBD2|TRBJ2-7|-
CASSRLAGGREQYF
TGTGCCAGCAGCAGACTAGCGGGGGGGCGCGAGCAGTACTTC
>TRBV18|-|TRBJ1-2|-
CASSPIETGGYGYTF
TGTGCCAGCTCACCAATCGAGACTGGAGGATATGGCTACACCTTC
>TRBV2|-|TRBJ1-5|-
CASSGVRGNNQPQHF
TGTGCCAGCAGTGGGGTCAGGGGCAACAATCAGCCCCAGCATTTT
>TRBV5-1|TRBD2|TRBJ2-7|-
CASSWGSGGTYEQYF
TGCGCCAGCAGCTGGGGTAGCGGGGGGACCTACGAGCAGTACTTC
>TRBV11-1|-|TRBJ2-7|-
CASSLNSYEQYF
TGTGCCAGCAGCTTAAACAGCTACGAGCAGTACTTC
>TRBV5-1|-|TRBJ1-2|-
CASSTDSGNGYTF
TGCGCCAGCAGCACCGATTCGGGCAATGGCTACACCTTC
>TRBV6-5|TRBD1|TRBJ1-1|-
CATGQGIGWTEAFF
TGTGCCACCGGACAGGGAATTGGATGGACTGAAGCTTTCTTT
>TRBV10-3|TRBD1|TRBJ1-2|-
CAISEGTGTPNYGYTF
TGTGCCATCAGTGAGGGGACAGGGACCCCTAACTATGGCTACACCTTC
>TRBV7-9|TRBD2|TRBJ2-4|-
CASSLDGGTNIQYF
TGTGCCAGCAGCTTAGACGGGGGGACAAACATTCAGTACTTC
>TRBV7-8|TRBD2|TRBJ2-1|-
CASSSRGRNNNEQFF
TGTGCCAGCAGCTCCCGCGGGAGAAACAACAATGAGCAGTTCTTC
>TRBV19|TRBD1|TRBJ1-2|-
CASSTRQGRGYTF
TGTGCCAGTAGTACCAGACAGGGTCGAGGCTACACCTTC
>TRBV6-1|TRBD1|TRBJ2-5|-
CASSEWTGSGAETQYF
TGTGCCAGCAGTGAATGGACAGGTTCAGGGGCAGAGACCCAGTACTTC
>TRBV19|-|TRBJ1-5|-
CASRMFGGRNQPQHF
TGTGCCAGTAGAATGTTTGGAGGAAGAAATCAGCCCCAGCATTTT
>TRBV18|-|TRBJ2-3|-
CASSPQNILSDTQYF
TGTGCCAGCTCACCACAGAATATACTCTCAGATACGCAGTATTTT
>TRBV5-1|-|TRBJ2-7|-
CASSLDPGGEQYF
TGCGCCAGCAGCTTGGATCCCGGGGGCGAGCAGTACTTC
>TRBV4-3|TRBD1|TRBJ1-2|few
CASSQDVGTGAGNGYTF
TGCGCCAGCAGCCAAGACGTTGGGACAGGGGCTGGGAATGGCTACACCTTC
>TRBV18|-|TRBJ1-2|-
CASSPKAGSGYTF
TGTGCCAGCTCACCAAAGGCGGGGTCAGGCTACACCTTC
>TRBV6-6|-|TRBJ2-5|-
CASTPPGGETQYF
TGTGCCAGCACCCCCCCGGGGGGCGAGACCCAGTACTTC
>TRBV4-2|TRBD2|TRBJ2-7|-
CASSQDSGGANYEQYF
TGTGCCAGCAGCCAAGACAGCGGGGGCGCAAACTACGAGCAGTACTTC
>TRBV5-1|TRBD1|TRBJ2-1|-
CASSLTPVGTGNNEQFF
TGCGCCAGCAGCCTGACACCGGTCGGGACAGGGAACAATGAGCAGTTCTTC
>TRBV28|-|TRBJ1-2|-
CASSSLGPLHGYTF
TGTGCCAGCAGTTCGTTGGGGCCTTTACATGGCTACACCTTC